The rows below give T cell receptor beta chains drawn from one sample of a study of technical replicates of blood from several donors. Sequenced by immunoSEQ multiplex PCR; TCRdb stores in-frame clones only, minus some. The table includes about 88,000 clones, under 95% detected once. Sequencing input: T cells isolated from PBMCs. Receptors originate from a human donor in good health. CDR3s include the opening cysteine and the closing phenylalanine or tryptophan. Each record gives: V gene, J gene, clone size, CDR3 protein. The listing skips clone size in some rows; elsewhere it reads once, few, many or a size class.

>TRBV2|TRBJ1-2|-
CASSESAGIYGYTF
>TRBV5-1|TRBJ1-2|-
CASSPLGDRDYGYTF
>TRBV2|TRBJ1-1|-
CASSDRSGGTEAFF
>TRBV28|TRBJ1-5|-
CASRGGPGGLNQPQHF
>TRBV6-1|TRBJ2-7|-
CASIGQLSYEQYF
>TRBV9|TRBJ2-7|-
CASSVGSGVSSYEQYF
>TRBV11-2|TRBJ1-4|-
CASSLPGGTNEKLFF
>TRBV5-1|TRBJ1-5|-
CASSLLGQKNQPQHF
>TRBV19|TRBJ2-7|-
CASSTGGYEQYF
>TRBV6-5|TRBJ1-3|-
CASSPGGGLGNTIYF
>TRBV7-6|TRBJ2-1|-
CASSLGLAGGYYNEQFF
>TRBV5-6|TRBJ2-7|-
CASSLAGTASYEQYF
>TRBV14|TRBJ2-2|once
CASSPPGLGELFF
>TRBV2|TRBJ2-7|-
CASSEAITSGGISYEQYF
>TRBV7-9|TRBJ2-3|-
CASSTTTTVQDTQYF
>TRBV28|TRBJ1-5|-
CASSLTRGSNQPQHF
>TRBV2|TRBJ2-7|once
CASSVVAYEQYF
>TRBV5-5|TRBJ2-7|-
CASSLQGPAREQYF
>TRBV27|TRBJ2-7|-
CASSFNGVPQYF
>TRBV5-4|TRBJ2-3|-
CASNLAGGETDTQYF
>TRBV6-5|TRBJ2-7|-
CASSYGISGLEQYF
>TRBV7-9|TRBJ2-1|-
CASSFGLGWGDNEQFF
>TRBV5-4|TRBJ1-2|-
CASSPTGTTGYTF
>TRBV11-3|TRBJ2-5|-
CASSVGREETQYF
>TRBV7-9|TRBJ1-5|-
CASSSQAGNQPQHF
>TRBV4-1|TRBJ2-2|-
CASSQDQVEIANTGELFF
>TRBV10-1|TRBJ2-7|-
CASSAPPPKAITTYEQYF